Many counts were recorded for the clone carrying this T cell receptor beta chain. Its matching antigen is unknown. The data were taken from a study of T cells in Graves' hyperthyroidism and ophthalmopathy. Authors of the study amplified TCR beta CDR3 regions from RNA transcripts. HTBI primers were used for first-round RT-PCR of the TCR CDR3. One entry per CDR3 protein results from TCRdb running MiXCR on the multiplex PCR reads. The sample has hundreds of thousands of distinct CDR3 sequences, approximately 15% seen once; the top ten hold roughly 13%. Findings of the study overall: Ophthalmopathy was distinguished from stable hyperthyroidism by 13 V-J signatures. Ophthalmopathy, as predicted by the model, came a median roughly 6.5 months after the prediction.

The diagnoses drew upon clinical symptoms, serum thyroxine and TRAb, thyroid ultrasound and orbital computed tomography. Sequenced input: blood. The clonotype originates from a man younger than 30 with Graves' ophthalmopathy.

CDR3 coding DNA: TGTGCCAGCAGCGTCCTTCCTAGCCGCACAGATACGCAGTATTTT. This gives the protein CASSVLPSRTDTQYF. The chain employs TRBV7-8 and TRBJ2-3; tentative D call: TRBD2 (5 bases). Germline lookup yields CDR1 SGHVS and CDR2 FQNEAQ. The V end lost 5 bases, the J end lost 1 base, and 13 bases lay between the germline ends. CDR3 length: 15 amino acids.